This T cell receptor beta chain appears in the sequencing data of a study of response to subunit inactivated influenza vaccine. The CDR3 totals 14 residues. Germline V gives CDR1 SQVTM, CDR2 ANQGSEA. V lost 3 bases to trimming and J lost 8 bases; unmatched junction nucleotides: 8. TCRdb ran MiXCR on the RT-PCR reads and lists one entry per CDR3 protein. Found here are fewer than 750,000 distinct CDR3 sequences, approximately 14% of them singletons; the top ten hold more than 9.5%. This clonotype was detected only a few times. The TCR sequence derives from a man aged 45 to 65 who received an inactivated influenza vaccine. The starting material was PBMCs from blood, obtained 11 to 12 days after vaccination. The V and J genes are TRBV29-1 and TRBJ2-1; TRBD1 matches 9 bases. CDR3 DNA sequence: TGCAGCGTTGACGAGGGACAGGGTCTCTATGAGCAGTTCTTC. Amino acids: CSVDEGQGLYEQFF.